Below, 23 T cell receptor beta chains from the same sample are listed, as sequenced in a study of CD8 T cells in Susac syndrome. Random hexamers were used to reverse transcribe roughly 0.5 to 1 ug of RNA. MiXCR, applied by TCRdb to the immunoSEQ multiplex PCR reads, yields one record per CDR3 protein. Here the sample spans around 190,000 distinct CDR3 sequences, 85% to 95% being singletons. Sequencing was performed on CD4+ T cells from PBMCs. The origin of the receptors is a human donor in good health.

The chain uses TRBV30 and TRBJ2-7; the match to TRBD1 covers 9 bases. J gave up 7 bases and V 2 bases, and 6 bases lay outside the gene matches. The CDR3 spans 13 residues. CDR1 and CDR2 (germline): GTSNPN, SVGIG (reference sequence). For the CDR3, the DNA is TGTGCCTGGAGTATTTACAGGGGGCAGGAGCAGTACTTC. This translates into CAWSIYRGQEQYF.

The rearrangement joins TRBV6-2 or TRBV6-3 to TRBJ2-7; the match to TRBD1 covers 10 bases. Germline V gives CDR1 MNHEY, CDR2 SVGEGT. J lost 5 bases, V lost 7 bases, and 2 bases had no gene match. The length of the CDR3 is 12 residues. Written as DNA, the CDR3 is TGTGCCAGCACAGGACAGGGGGACGAGCAGTACTTC. Its translation is CASTGQGDEQYF.

The chain carries TRBV5-1 and TRBJ2-2; unclear D gene. There are 13 residues in the CDR3. The germline CDR1 and CDR2 sequences are SGHRS and YFSETQ. With 0 bases removed from V and 7 bases from J, the gap between germline ends came to 7 bases. The CDR3, as DNA: TGCGCCAGCAGCTTGGGAGCCAACGGGGAGCTGTTTTTT. This sequence encodes CASSLGANGELFF.

This clonotype has a single count. J is TRBJ2-3 and V is TRBV3-1, with D possibly TRBD1 on 6 matching bases. The CDR3 is 16 residues long. V lost 2 bases and J lost 0, with 12 bases in between. CDR1 is LGHDT, CDR2 YNNKEL, per germline (reference sequence). The CDR3 nucleotides are TGTGCCAGCAGCCAACTGCCGGGACATAGCACAGATACGCAGTATTTT. Translating gives CASSQLPGHSTDTQYF.

The V call is TRBV19, the J call TRBJ2-1; D perhaps matches TRBD2 (6 bases). Trimming took off 4 bases at V and 8 bases at J, with 18 bases between the two ends. The CDR3 sequence is 15 residues long. CDR1 and CDR2 from the germline V gene are LNHDA and SQIVND (reference sequence). The CDR3 reads CASSTSGGNGYEQFF. In DNA, the CDR3 is TGTGCCAGTAGTACATCCGGAGGGAATGGGTATGAGCAGTTCTTC.

The genes are TRBV6-6 and TRBJ2-7; no clear D. The germline CDR1 and CDR2 sequences are MNHNY and SVGAGI (reference sequence). The CDR3 has 14 amino acids. V lost 2 bases, J lost 0 bases, and 8 bases lay in between. The DNA of the CDR3 is TGTGCCAGCAGTTACCGGTCCAGCTCCTACGAGCAGTACTTC. Protein: CASSYRSSSYEQYF.

This chain joins TRBV29-1 and TRBJ2-5, with D hard to call. This CDR3 contains 11 residues. V lost 4 bases to trimming and J lost 3 bases, with 6 bases between them. Germline V lookup: CDR1 SQVTM, CDR2 ANQGSEA. For the CDR3, the DNA is TGCAGCGTTGGAAAGGAAGAGACCCAGTACTTC. Its protein is CSVGKEETQYF.

The chain uses TRBV20-1 and TRBJ2-5, with D hard to call. The CDR3 is made up of 15 amino acids. V was cut by 0 bases and J by 0 bases, with 11 bases left in between. Germline CDR1 and CDR2: DFQATT and SNEGSKA (reference sequence). CDR3 residues: CSARDLRAYQETQYF. The CDR3 DNA sequence: TGCAGTGCTAGAGATCTACGGGCGTACCAAGAGACCCAGTACTTC.

This rearrangement joins TRBV2 to TRBJ2-7; the match to TRBD2 covers 10 bases. This CDR3 has 19 amino acids. Per the germline V gene, CDR1 is SNHLY and CDR2 is FYNNEI. The trim removed 6 bases at V and 3 bases at J, leaving 20 bases unmatched. CDR3 coding DNA: TGTGCCAGCAGCGCTCCCGGACTAGCGGCGTTGATTGCCGGCTACGAGCAGTACTTC. Encoded protein: CASSAPGLAALIAGYEQYF.

This chain connects TRBV3-1 to TRBJ2-7; a possible D gene is TRBD2 (6 bases). Trimming left V 4 bases short and J 2 bases short, with 12 bases between. This CDR3 spans 14 amino acids. The V gene's germline CDR1 is LGHDT and CDR2 YNNKEL (reference sequence). CDR3 region: CASSRAGRAYEQYF. The DNA of the CDR3 is TGTGCCAGCAGCCGGGCGGGAAGAGCCTACGAGCAGTACTTC.

This chain joins TRBV11-1 and TRBJ2-1; no clear D gene. Germline assignment: CDR1 SGHAT and CDR2 FQDESV (reference sequence). There are 14 residues in the CDR3. V was trimmed by 5 bases and J by 4 bases, leaving 12 bases between them. The CDR3 spells CASSNRHRYNEQFF. The CDR3 nucleotides read TGTGCCAGCAGCAATCGACACCGATACAATGAGCAGTTCTTC.

The rearrangement links TRBV7-3 to TRBJ2-5; D perhaps matches TRBD2 (6 bases). Germline-derived CDR1 and CDR2 are SGHTA and FQGTGA. Trimming took off 5 bases at V and 1 base at J, with 14 bases between the two ends. CDR3 length equals 15 residues. CDR3 sequence (DNA): TGTGCCAGCAGCGTAGGCCCAGCGGGCCAAGAGACCCAGTACTTC. It codes for CASSVGPAGQETQYF.

CDR3 in amino acids: CASSFLGLAGAYEQYF. CDR3 sequence (DNA): TGTGCCAGCAGTTTTTTAGGACTAGCTGGTGCCTACGAGCAGTACTTC. The rearrangement uses TRBV28 and TRBJ2-7; TRBD2 matches 8 bases. The V gene end was trimmed by 3 bases and the J gene end by 2 bases; junction bases not matched to a gene: 9. Germline assignment: CDR1 MDHEN and CDR2 SYDVKM. The CDR3 is 16 residues long.

The chain joins TRBV30 to TRBJ2-7; D gene uncertain. Germline V gene lookup returns CDR1 GTSNPN and CDR2 SVGIG (reference sequence). This CDR3 region has 13 residues. V gave up 2 bases and J gave up 6 bases, with 14 bases separating them. Written as DNA, the CDR3 is TGTGCCTGGAGTAAAGAGCTCTCCGGCGAGCAGTACTTC. As protein: CAWSKELSGEQYF.

V gene TRBV5-1 combines with J gene TRBJ2-7, with TRBD1 identical over 7 bases. Trimming at V came to 4 bases and at J to 3 bases, leaving 16 bases not matched to a gene. This CDR3 comprises 17 residues. Germline CDR1 reads SGHRS; CDR2 reads YFSETQ. The CDR3 DNA is TGCGCCAGCAGCCTGGATGTTGCGAGGCAGGGGGACTACGAGCAGTACTTC. This codes for CASSLDVARQGDYEQYF.

The rearrangement joins TRBV20-1 to TRBJ2-3; D gene uncertain. Trimming removed 4 bases from V and 5 bases from J, with 19 bases in between. The CDR3 has 15 amino acids. Germline CDR1 is DFQATT and CDR2 is SNEGSKA (reference sequence). CDR3 residues: CSATLQGPVLDTQYF. In DNA, the CDR3 is TGCAGTGCTACCCTGCAAGGGCCCGTTTTAGATACGCAGTATTTT.

This rearrangement joins TRBV3-1 to TRBJ2-3; no clear D gene. The CDR3 runs to 11 residues. Germline lookup yields CDR1 LGHDT and CDR2 YNNKEL (reference sequence). Trimming cost V 4 bases and J 7 bases, with 6 bases left between them. CDR3 nucleotide sequence: TGTGCCAGCAGCCGACGGAATACGCAGTATTTT. This translates into CASSRRNTQYF.

This chain joins TRBV24-1 and TRBJ2-7, with a weak D call TRBD1 (7 bases). V lost 3 bases and J 6 bases, leaving 14 bases between the germline ends. Germline V gives CDR1 KGHDR, CDR2 SFDVKD. This CDR3 has 14 amino acids. The CDR3 sequence: CATSDLGTAGEQYF. CDR3 DNA sequence: TGTGCCACCAGTGATCTCGGGACAGCGGGCGAGCAGTACTTC.

As DNA, the CDR3 is TGTGCCAGCAGTTTAGCGGGAGTAGTTTTCGATGAGCAGTTCTTC. It is translated as CASSLAGVVFDEQFF. The chain joins TRBV28 to TRBJ2-1; 7 bases agree with TRBD2. The CDR3 contains 15 residues. Germline V gives CDR1 MDHEN, CDR2 SYDVKM. V gave up 2 bases and J gave up 8 bases; unmatched junction bases: 9.

V and J are TRBV7-2 and TRBJ2-3; D ambiguous. V shed 1 base and J shed 7 bases, with 6 bases lying between them. Germline V lookup: CDR1 SGHTA, CDR2 FQGNSA. The CDR3 has 12 residues. CDR3 DNA sequence: TGTGCCAGCAGCTTAGACCCCTATACGCAGTATTTT. Its protein is CASSLDPYTQYF.

The genes are TRBV7-3 and TRBJ2-3; D possibly corresponds to TRBD2 (6 bases). Trimming pared 5 bases from V and 6 bases from J, leaving 15 bases between. The CDR3 extends over 14 amino acids. CDR1 is SGHTA and CDR2 is FQGTGA in the germline V gene. The DNA for the CDR3 is TGTGCCAGCAGCCCCCAGCCGAGCGGGGATACGCAGTATTTT. Its protein product is CASSPQPSGDTQYF.

V usage is TRBV27 and J usage is TRBJ1-5, with D maybe TRBD1 (5 bases). Trimming removed 5 bases at V and 5 bases at J, with 13 bases between. Germline V gene lookup returns CDR1 MNHEY and CDR2 SMNVEV (reference sequence). This CDR3 has 14 amino acids. The CDR3 coding sequence is TGTGCCAGCAGTCCGGGACCTACCTATCAGCCCCAGCATTTT. Translation gives CASSPGPTYQPQHF.

This rearrangement joins TRBV20-1 to TRBJ2-7; the D gene is possibly TRBD2 (6 bases). The ends were cut back, 7 bases at V and 5 bases at J, with 12 bases in the middle. Per germline, CDR1 DFQATT and CDR2 SNEGSKA (reference sequence). The CDR3 extends over 11 amino acids. This CDR3 reads CSVRLVHEQYF. CDR3 sequence (DNA): TGCAGTGTGAGACTAGTCCACGAGCAGTACTTC.